This record looks at one T cell receptor beta chain sequence and its context. Sequence at one end of the junction differs from germline and may be a read error. This CDR3 is also generated by other DNA sequences in the sample. The data were taken from a study of cytomegalovirus exposure and HLA in healthy donors. From germline, CDR1 is MNHNS and CDR2 SASEGT. CDR3 size: 16 residues. With 60 Vbeta and 13 Jbeta primers, the PCR was carried out. Only in-frame clones appear in the TCRdb table, and some are missing; sequencing was by immunoSEQ multiplex PCR. The repertoire holds around 120,000 clones, with 75% to 85% as singletons. Donors consisted of healthy bone marrow donors.

The sequence was collected from a middle-aged woman in good health and CMV-seropositive. The rearrangement links TRBV6-1 to TRBJ1-3; possibly TRBD1 for D (5 bases). Sequencing was performed on PBMCs. In DNA, the CDR3 is TGTGCCAGCAGTGAACCCCGGGACTCCTCTGGAAACACCATATACTTT. It is translated as CASSEPRDSSGNTIYF.